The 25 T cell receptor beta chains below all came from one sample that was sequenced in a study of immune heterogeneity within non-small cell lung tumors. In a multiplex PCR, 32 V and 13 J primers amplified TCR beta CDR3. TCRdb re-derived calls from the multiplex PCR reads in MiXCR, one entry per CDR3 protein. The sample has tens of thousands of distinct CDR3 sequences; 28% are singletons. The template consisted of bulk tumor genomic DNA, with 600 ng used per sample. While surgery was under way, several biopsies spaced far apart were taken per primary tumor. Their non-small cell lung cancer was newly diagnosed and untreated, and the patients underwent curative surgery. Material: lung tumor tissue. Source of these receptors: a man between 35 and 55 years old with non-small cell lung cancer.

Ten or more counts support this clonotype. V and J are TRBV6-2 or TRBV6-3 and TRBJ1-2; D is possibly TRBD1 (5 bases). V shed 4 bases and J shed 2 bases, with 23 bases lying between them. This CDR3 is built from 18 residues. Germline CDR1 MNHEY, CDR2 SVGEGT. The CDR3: CASSSPRQTSPENYGYTF. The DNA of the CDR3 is TGTGCCAGCAGTTCTCCCCGACAGACCTCCCCGGAAAACTATGGCTACACCTTC.

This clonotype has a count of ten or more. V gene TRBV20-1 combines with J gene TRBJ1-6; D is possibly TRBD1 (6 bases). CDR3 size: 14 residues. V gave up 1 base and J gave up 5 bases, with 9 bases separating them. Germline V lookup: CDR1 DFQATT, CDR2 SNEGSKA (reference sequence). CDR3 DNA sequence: TGCAGTGCTAGAGCCAGGGGTAATAATTCACCCCTCCACTTT. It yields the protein CSARARGNNSPLHF.

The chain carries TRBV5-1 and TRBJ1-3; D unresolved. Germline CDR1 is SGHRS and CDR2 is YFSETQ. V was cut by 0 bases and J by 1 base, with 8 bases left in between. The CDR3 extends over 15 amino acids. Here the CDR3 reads CASSLGQASGNTIYF. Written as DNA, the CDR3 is TGCGCCAGCAGCTTGGGGCAGGCGTCTGGAAACACCATATATTTT.

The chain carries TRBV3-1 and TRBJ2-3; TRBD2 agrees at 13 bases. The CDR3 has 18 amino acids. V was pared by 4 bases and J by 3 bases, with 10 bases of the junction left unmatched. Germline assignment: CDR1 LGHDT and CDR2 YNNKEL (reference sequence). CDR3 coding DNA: TGTGCCAGCAGCCCCTTCCTCGGACTAGCGGGAGCGACAGATACGCAGTATTTT. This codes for CASSPFLGLAGATDTQYF.

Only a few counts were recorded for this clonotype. The CDR3 region is CATSDARRGQGKETQYF. The CDR3 DNA reads as TGTGCCACCAGTGACGCTCGGAGGGGACAGGGGAAAGAGACCCAGTACTTC. V and J are TRBV24-1 and TRBJ2-5, with 10 bases fitting TRBD1. The CDR3 has 17 residues. Germline V CDR1 and CDR2: KGHDR, SFDVKD. V gave up 4 bases and J gave up 3 bases; unmatched junction bases: 10.

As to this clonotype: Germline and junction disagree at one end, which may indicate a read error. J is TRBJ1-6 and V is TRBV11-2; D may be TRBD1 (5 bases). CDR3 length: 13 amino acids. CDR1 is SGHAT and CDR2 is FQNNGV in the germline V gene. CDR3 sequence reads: CASSNTGGSPPHF. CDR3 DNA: TGTGCCAGCAGTAACACAGGAGGATCACCCCCCCACTTT.

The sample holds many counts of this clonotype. CDR3 protein: CASSSSRALGTDTQYF. Written as DNA, the CDR3 is TGCGCCAGCAGCTCATCAAGGGCCCTTGGCACAGATACGCAGTATTTT. The rearrangement links TRBV5-1 to TRBJ2-3; D remains ambiguous. Germline loops: CDR1 SGHRS, CDR2 YFSETQ. Trimming took 3 bases from V and 1 from J, leaving 15 bases between them. The CDR3 sequence is 16 residues long.

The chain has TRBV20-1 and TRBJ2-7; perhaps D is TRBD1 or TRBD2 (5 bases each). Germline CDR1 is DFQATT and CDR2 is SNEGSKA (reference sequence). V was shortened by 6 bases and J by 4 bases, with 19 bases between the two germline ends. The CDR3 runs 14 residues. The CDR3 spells CSAQRQPGPYEQYF. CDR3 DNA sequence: TGCAGTGCCCAAAGACAGCCGGGGCCATACGAGCAGTACTTC.

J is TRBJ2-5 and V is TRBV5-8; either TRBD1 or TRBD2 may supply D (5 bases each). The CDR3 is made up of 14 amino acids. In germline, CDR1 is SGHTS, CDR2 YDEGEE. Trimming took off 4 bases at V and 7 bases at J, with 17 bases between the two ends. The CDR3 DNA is TGTGCCAGCAGCGCCCGGGACGGTCAACGGACCCAGTACTTC. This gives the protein CASSARDGQRTQYF.

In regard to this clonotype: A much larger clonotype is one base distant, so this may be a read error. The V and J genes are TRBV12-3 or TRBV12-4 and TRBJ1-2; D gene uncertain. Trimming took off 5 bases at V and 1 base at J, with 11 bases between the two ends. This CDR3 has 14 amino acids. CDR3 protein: CASSQQAGNYGYTF. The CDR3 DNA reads TGTGCCAGCAGTCAACAAGCCGGTAACTATGGCTACACCTTC.

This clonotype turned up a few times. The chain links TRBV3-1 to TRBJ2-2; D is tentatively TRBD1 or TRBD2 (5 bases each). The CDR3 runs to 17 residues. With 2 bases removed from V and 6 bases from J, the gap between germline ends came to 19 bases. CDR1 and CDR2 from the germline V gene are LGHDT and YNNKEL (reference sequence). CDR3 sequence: CASSQIGAATIPGELFF. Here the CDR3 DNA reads TGTGCCAGCAGCCAAATCGGGGCGGCGACTATCCCCGGGGAGCTGTTTTTT. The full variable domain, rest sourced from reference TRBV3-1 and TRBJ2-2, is DTAVSQTPKYLVTQMGNDKSIKCEQNLGHDTMYWYKQDSKKFLKIMFSYNNKELIINETVPNRFSPKSPDKAHLNLHINSLELGDSAVYFCASSQIGAATIPGELFFGEGSRLTVL.

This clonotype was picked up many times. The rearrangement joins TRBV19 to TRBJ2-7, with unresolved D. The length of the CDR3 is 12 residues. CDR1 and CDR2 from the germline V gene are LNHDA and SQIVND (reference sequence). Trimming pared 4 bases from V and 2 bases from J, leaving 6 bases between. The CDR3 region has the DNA TGTGCCAGTAGTAAGGCACCCTACGAGCAGTACTTC. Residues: CASSKAPYEQYF. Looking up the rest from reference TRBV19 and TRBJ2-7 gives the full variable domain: DGGITQSPKYLFRKEGQNVTLSCEQNLNHDAMYWYRQDPGQGLRLIYYSQIVNDFQKGDIAEGYSVSREKKESFPLTVTSAQKNPTAFYLCASSKAPYEQYFGPGTRLTVT.

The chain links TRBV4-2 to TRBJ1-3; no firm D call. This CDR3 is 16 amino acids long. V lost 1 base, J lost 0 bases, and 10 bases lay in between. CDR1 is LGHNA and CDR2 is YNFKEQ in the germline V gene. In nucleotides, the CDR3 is TGTGCCAGCAGCCAAGGTGCTCCTGACTCTGGAAACACCATATATTTT. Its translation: CASSQGAPDSGNTIYF.

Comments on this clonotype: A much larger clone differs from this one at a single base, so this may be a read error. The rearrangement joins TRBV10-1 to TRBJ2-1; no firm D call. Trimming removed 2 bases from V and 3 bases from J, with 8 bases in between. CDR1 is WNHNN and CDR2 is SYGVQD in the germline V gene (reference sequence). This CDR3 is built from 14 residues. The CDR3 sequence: CASSEREFYNEQFF. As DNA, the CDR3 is TGCGCCAGCAGTGAGAGGGAATTCTACAATGAGCAGTTCTTC.

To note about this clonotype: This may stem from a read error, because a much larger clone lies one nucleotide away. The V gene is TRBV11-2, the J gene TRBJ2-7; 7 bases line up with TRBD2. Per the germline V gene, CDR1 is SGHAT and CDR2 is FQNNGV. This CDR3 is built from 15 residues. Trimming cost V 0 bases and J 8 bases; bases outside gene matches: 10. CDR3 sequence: CASSLEGGSNHQQYF. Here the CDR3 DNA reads TGTGCCAGCAGCTTAGAGGGCGGGAGTAACCACCAGCAGTACTTC. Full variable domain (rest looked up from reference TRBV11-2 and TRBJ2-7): EAGVAQSPRYKIIEKRQSVAFWCNPISGHATLYWYQQILGQGPKLLIQFQNNGVVDDSQLPKDRFSAERLKGVDSTLKIQPAKLEDSAVYLCASSLEGGSNHQQYFGPGTRLTVT.

The CDR3 is CASTGSGTNTDTQYF. CDR3 DNA sequence: TGTGCCAGCACCGGTAGCGGGACCAACACAGATACGCAGTATTTT. The chain employs TRBV9 and TRBJ2-3, with 8 nucleotides matching TRBD2. This CDR3 has 15 amino acids. The V gene's germline CDR1 is SGDLS and CDR2 YYNGEE. Trimming at V came to 6 bases and at J to 2 bases, leaving 8 bases not matched to a gene. The full variable domain, with the rest looked up from reference TRBV9 and TRBJ2-3, is DSGVTQTPKHLITATGQRVTLRCSPRSGDLSVYWYQQSLDQGLQFLIQYYNGEERAKGNILERFSAQQFPDLHSELNLSSLELGDSALYFCASTGSGTNTDTQYFGPGTRLTVL.

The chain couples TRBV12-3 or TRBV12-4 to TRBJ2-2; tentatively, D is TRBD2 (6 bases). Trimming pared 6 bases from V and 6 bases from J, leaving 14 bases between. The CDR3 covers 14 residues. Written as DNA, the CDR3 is TGTGCCAGCAGCCGGGGCGGGAAAGCCGGGGAGCTGTTTTTT. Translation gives CASSRGGKAGELFF.

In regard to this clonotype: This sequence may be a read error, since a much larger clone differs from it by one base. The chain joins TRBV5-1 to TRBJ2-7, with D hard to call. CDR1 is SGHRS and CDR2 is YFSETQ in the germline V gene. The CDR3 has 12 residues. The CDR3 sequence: CTSSLDQHEQYF. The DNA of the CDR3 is TGCACCAGCAGCTTGGATCAGCACGAGCAGTACTTC.

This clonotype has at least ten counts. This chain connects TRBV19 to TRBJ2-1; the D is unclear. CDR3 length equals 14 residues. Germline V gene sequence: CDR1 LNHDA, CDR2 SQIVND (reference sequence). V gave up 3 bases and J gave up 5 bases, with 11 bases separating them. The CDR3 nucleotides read TGTGCCAGTAGTATTTCTGGGTCCGACAATGAGCAGTTCTTC. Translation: CASSISGSDNEQFF. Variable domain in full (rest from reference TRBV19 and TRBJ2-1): DGGITQSPKYLFRKEGQNVTLSCEQNLNHDAMYWYRQDPGQGLRLIYYSQIVNDFQKGDIAEGYSVSREKKESFPLTVTSAQKNPTAFYLCASSISGSDNEQFFGPGTRLTVL.

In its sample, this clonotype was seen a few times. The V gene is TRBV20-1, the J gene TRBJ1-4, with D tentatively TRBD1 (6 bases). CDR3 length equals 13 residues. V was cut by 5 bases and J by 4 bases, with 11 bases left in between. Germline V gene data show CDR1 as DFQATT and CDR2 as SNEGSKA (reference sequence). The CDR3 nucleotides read TGCAGTGCTGAGACAGGCCTTAATGAAAAACTGTTTTTT. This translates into CSAETGLNEKLFF.

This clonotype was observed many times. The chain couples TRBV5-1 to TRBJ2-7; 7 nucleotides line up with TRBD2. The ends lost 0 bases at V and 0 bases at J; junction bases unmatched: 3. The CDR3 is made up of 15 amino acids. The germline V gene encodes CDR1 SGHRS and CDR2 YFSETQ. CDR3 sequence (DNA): TGCGCCAGCAGCTTGGCGGCTAGCGGCTCCTACGAGCAGTACTTC. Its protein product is CASSLAASGSYEQYF.

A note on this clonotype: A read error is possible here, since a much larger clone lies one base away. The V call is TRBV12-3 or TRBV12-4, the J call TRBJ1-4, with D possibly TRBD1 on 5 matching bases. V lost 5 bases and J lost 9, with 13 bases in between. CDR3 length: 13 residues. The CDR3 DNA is TGTGCCAGCAGTCTCCGGGACGATCAAAAACTGTTTTTT. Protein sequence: CASSLRDDQKLFF.

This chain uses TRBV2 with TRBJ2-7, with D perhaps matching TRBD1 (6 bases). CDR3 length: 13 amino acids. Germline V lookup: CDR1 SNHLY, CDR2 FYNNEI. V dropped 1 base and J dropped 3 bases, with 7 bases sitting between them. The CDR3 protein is CASSEGQDYEQYF. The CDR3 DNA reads TGTGCCAGCAGTGAAGGACAGGACTACGAGCAGTACTTC.

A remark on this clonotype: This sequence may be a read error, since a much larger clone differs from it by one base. The CDR3 DNA reads TGTGCCAGCAGACCGGGTCCCACGGATTCACCCCTCCACTTT. Residues: CASRPGPTDSPLHF. The chain carries TRBV28 and TRBJ1-6; D gene unclear. This CDR3 spans 14 amino acids. Germline CDR1 MDHEN, CDR2 SYDVKM. The ends were cut back, 6 bases at V and 8 bases at J, with 14 bases in the middle.

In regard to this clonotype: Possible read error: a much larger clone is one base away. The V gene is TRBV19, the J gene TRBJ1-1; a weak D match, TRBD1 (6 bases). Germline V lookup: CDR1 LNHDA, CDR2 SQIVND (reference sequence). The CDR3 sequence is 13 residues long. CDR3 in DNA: TGTGCCGGTAGTGTCCAGGGGCTTTATGAAGCTTTCTTT. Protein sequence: CAGSVQGLYEAFF.